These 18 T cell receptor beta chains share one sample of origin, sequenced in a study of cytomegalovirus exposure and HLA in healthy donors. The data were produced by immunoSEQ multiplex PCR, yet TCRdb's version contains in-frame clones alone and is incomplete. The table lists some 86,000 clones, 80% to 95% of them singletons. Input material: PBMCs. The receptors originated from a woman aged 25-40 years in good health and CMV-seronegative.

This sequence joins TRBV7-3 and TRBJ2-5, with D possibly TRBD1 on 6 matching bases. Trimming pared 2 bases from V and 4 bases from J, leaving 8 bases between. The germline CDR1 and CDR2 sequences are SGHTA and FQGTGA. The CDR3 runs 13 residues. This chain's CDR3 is CASSLGRGETQYF. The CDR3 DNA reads TGTGCCAGCAGCTTAGGCAGGGGAGAGACCCAGTACTTC. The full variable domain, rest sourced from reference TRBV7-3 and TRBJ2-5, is GAGVSQTPSNKVTEKGKYVELRCDPISGHTALYWYRQSLGQGPEFLIYFQGTGAADDSGLPNDRFFAVRPEGSVSTLKIQRTERGDSAVYLCASSLGRGETQYFGPGTRLLVL.

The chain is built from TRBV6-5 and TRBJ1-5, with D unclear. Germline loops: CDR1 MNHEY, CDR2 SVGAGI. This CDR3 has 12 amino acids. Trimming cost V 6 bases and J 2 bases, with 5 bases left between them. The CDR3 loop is CASRLGNQPQHF. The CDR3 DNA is TGTGCCAGCAGACTGGGCAATCAGCCCCAGCATTTT.

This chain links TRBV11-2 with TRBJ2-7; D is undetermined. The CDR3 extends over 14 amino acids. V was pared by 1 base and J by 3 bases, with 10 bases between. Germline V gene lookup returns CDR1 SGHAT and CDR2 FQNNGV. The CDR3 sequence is CASSLGPTYYEQYF. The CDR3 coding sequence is TGTGCCAGCAGCTTAGGTCCGACTTACTACGAGCAGTACTTC.

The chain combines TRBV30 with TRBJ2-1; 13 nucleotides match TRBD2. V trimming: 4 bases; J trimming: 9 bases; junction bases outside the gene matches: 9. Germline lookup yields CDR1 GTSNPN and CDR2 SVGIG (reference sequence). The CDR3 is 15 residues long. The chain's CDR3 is CAWITRLAGGAEQFF. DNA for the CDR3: TGTGCCTGGATTACCCGACTAGCGGGAGGCGCTGAGCAGTTCTTC.

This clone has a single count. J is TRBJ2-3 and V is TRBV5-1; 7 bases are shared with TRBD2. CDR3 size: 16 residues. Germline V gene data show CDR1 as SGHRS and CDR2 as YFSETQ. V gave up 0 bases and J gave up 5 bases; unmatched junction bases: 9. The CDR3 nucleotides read TGCGCCAGCAGCTTGGCCAGCGGGGCCTTCATAGATACGCAGTATTTT. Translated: CASSLASGAFIDTQYF.

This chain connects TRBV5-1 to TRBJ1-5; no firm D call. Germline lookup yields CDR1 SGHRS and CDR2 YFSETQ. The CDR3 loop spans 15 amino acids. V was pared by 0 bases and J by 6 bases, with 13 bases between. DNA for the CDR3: TGCGCCAGCAGCTTGGACGGTGGAGTTCTTCAGCCCCAGCATTTT. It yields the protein CASSLDGGVLQPQHF.

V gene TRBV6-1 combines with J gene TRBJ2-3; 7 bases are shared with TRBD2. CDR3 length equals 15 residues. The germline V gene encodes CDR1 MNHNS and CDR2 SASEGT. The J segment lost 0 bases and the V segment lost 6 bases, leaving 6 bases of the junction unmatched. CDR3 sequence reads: CASSLADASTDTQYF. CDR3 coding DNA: TGTGCCAGCAGCCTAGCGGACGCTAGCACAGATACGCAGTATTTT.

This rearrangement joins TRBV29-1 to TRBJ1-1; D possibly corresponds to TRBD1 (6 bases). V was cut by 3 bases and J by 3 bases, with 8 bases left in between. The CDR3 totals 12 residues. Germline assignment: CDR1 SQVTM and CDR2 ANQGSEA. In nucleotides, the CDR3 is TGCAGCGTTGACAGGGGCGACACTGAAGCTTTCTTT. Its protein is CSVDRGDTEAFF.

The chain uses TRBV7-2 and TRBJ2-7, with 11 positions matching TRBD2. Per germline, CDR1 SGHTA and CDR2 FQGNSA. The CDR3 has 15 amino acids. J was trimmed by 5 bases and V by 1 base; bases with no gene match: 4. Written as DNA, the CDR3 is TGTGCCAGCAGCTTAGTTAGCGGGAGGGCCCACGAGCAGTACTTC. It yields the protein CASSLVSGRAHEQYF.

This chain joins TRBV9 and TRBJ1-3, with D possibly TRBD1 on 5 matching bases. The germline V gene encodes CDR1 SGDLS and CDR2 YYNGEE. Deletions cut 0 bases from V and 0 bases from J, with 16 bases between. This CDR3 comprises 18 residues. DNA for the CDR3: TGTGCCAGCAGCGTAGAATTCTGGGGGGGAAACTCTGGAAACACCATATATTTT. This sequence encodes CASSVEFWGGNSGNTIYF.

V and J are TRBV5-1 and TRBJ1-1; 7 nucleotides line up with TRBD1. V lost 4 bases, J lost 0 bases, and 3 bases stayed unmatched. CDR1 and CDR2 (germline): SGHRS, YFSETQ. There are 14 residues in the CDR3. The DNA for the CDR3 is TGCGCCAGCAGCGGGGGACAGCTGAACACTGAAGCTTTCTTT. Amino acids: CASSGGQLNTEAFF.

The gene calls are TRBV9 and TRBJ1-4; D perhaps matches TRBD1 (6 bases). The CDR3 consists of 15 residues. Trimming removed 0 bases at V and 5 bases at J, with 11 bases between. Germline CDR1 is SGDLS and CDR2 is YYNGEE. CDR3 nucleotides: TGTGCCAGCAGCGTAGCCGGGGGGCTCAATGAAAAACTGTTTTTT. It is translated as CASSVAGGLNEKLFF.

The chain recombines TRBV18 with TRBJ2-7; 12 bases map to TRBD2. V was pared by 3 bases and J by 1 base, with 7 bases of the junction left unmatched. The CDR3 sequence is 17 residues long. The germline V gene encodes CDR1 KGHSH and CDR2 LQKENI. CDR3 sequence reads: CASSPFGLAGSSYEQYF. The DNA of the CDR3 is TGTGCCAGCTCACCCTTCGGACTAGCGGGATCTTCCTACGAGCAGTACTTC.

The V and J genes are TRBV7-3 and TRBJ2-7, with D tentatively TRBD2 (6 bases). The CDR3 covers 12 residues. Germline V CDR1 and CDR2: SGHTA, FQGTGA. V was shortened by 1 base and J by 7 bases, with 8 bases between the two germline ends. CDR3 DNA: TGTGCCAGCAGCTTAAATGGGGGGGAGCAGTACTTC. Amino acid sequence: CASSLNGGEQYF.

CDR3 residues: CASRSTSGGRGTQYF. In DNA form, the CDR3 reads TGTGCCAGCCGGTCAACTAGCGGGGGACGAGGGACCCAGTACTTC. The V gene is TRBV28, the J gene TRBJ2-5; 11 nucleotides agree with TRBD2. V lost 8 bases to trimming and J lost 7 bases; unmatched junction nucleotides: 12. From germline, CDR1 is MDHEN and CDR2 SYDVKM. The CDR3 has 15 residues.

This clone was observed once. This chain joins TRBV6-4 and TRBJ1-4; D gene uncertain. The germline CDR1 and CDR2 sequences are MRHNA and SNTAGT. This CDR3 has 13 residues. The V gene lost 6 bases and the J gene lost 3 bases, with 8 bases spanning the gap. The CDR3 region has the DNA TGTGCCAGCAGCGGTATCCCTAATGAAAAACTGTTTTTT. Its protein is CASSGIPNEKLFF.

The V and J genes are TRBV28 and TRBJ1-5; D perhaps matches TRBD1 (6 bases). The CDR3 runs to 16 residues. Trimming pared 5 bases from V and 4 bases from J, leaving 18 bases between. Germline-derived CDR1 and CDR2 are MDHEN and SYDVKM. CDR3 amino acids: CASSPKKARGNQPQHF. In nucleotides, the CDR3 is TGTGCCAGCAGTCCTAAGAAGGCCAGGGGAAATCAGCCCCAGCATTTT.

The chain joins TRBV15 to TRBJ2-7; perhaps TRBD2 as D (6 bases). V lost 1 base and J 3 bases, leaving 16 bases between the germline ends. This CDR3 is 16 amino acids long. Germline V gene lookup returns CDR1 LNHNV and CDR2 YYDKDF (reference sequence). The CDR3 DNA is TGTGCCACCAGCAGAGCAGGAGGGCGGGCCTTCTACGAGCAGTACTTC. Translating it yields CATSRAGGRAFYEQYF.